These 14 T cell receptor beta chains were all obtained from the same sample, sequenced in a study of blood T cell repertoires in COVID-19. Assay: immunoSEQ multiplex PCR; the TCRdb copy retains only in-frame clones and omits some. Of about 440,000 clones listed, 88% are singletons. Specimen: peripheral blood. The receptors were sampled from a woman between 50 and 59 years old with COVID-19, enrolled during active disease.

CDR3 loop: CASSIGAGELFF. CDR3 coding DNA: TGCGCCAGCAGCATAGGGGCCGGGGAGCTGTTTTTT. The rearrangement uses TRBV4-1 and TRBJ2-2, with a tentative D call TRBD1 (5 bases). CDR1 is MGHRA, CDR2 YSYEKL, per germline. V gave up 5 bases and J gave up 6 bases, with 7 bases separating them. CDR3 length equals 12 residues.

The chain recombines TRBV10-3 with TRBJ1-6, with TRBD1 identical over 10 bases. CDR1 and CDR2 (germline): ENHRY, SYGVKD. J gave up 9 bases and V 7 bases, and 6 bases lay outside the gene matches. This CDR3 is 14 amino acids long. The CDR3 DNA sequence: TGTGCCATCAAGGGGGGGACAGGGGCTTCACCCCTCCACTTT. Encoded protein: CAIKGGTGASPLHF.

The V and J genes are TRBV9 and TRBJ2-1, with D possibly being TRBD2 (6 bases). Looked up from germline, CDR1 is SGDLS and CDR2 is YYNGEE. This CDR3 is built from 15 residues. V was trimmed by 1 base and J by 6 bases, leaving 14 bases between them. This chain's CDR3 is CASSVPGPGGNEQFF. As DNA, the CDR3 is TGTGCCAGCAGCGTACCCGGGCCCGGGGGCAATGAGCAGTTCTTC. Looking up the rest from reference TRBV9 and TRBJ2-1 gives the full variable domain: DSGVTQTPKHLITATGQRVTLRCSPRSGDLSVYWYQQSLDQGLQFLIQYYNGEERAKGNILERFSAQQFPDLHSELNLSSLELGDSALYFCASSVPGPGGNEQFFGPGTRLTVL.

This clone has only one observation. CDR3 DNA sequence: TGTGCCAGCAGCTCCCGACAGGGCGAACGGGATACGCAGTATTTT. This sequence encodes CASSSRQGERDTQYF. The genes are TRBV11-2 and TRBJ2-3, with 7 positions matching TRBD1. Germline V gene data show CDR1 as SGHAT and CDR2 as FQNNGV. This CDR3 is 15 amino acids long. V trimming: 4 bases; J trimming: 6 bases; junction bases outside the gene matches: 10.

The chain recombines TRBV9 with TRBJ2-7; D possibly corresponds to TRBD1 (5 bases). The V end was cut by 3 bases, the J end by 2 bases, with 12 bases between. There are 14 residues in the CDR3. Looked up from germline, CDR1 is SGDLS and CDR2 is YYNGEE. CDR3 nucleotides: TGTGCCAGCAGCGCCACCGACAGTCCCTACGAGCAGTACTTC. Amino acids: CASSATDSPYEQYF.

This clone was seen a handful of times. This sequence joins TRBV28 and TRBJ1-1; D call uncertain. V was shortened by 8 bases and J by 2 bases, with 9 bases between the two germline ends. Germline V gene lookup returns CDR1 MDHEN and CDR2 SYDVKM. This CDR3 is 12 amino acids long. CDR3 sequence: CASCSVNTEAFF. Here the CDR3 DNA reads TGTGCCAGCTGCTCGGTCAACACTGAAGCTTTCTTT.

The V gene is TRBV7-3, the J gene TRBJ2-1; 11 positions agree with TRBD2. J was trimmed by 8 bases and V by 0 bases; bases with no gene match: 3. Germline loops: CDR1 SGHTA, CDR2 FQGTGA. The CDR3 covers 15 residues. CDR3 DNA sequence: TGTGCCAGCAGCTTAACTAGCGGGGGGGCAGATGAGCAGTTCTTC. Its translation: CASSLTSGGADEQFF.

V gene TRBV5-1 combines with J gene TRBJ1-2, with D tentatively TRBD1 (5 bases). Germline CDR1 reads SGHRS; CDR2 reads YFSETQ. Trimming shortened V by 3 bases and J by 5 bases, and 8 bases separated the two germline ends. The CDR3 loop spans 12 amino acids. The CDR3 loop reads CASSSDRYGYTF. CDR3 in DNA: TGCGCCAGCAGCTCTGACAGATATGGCTACACCTTC.

The chain couples TRBV10-3 to TRBJ2-1; TRBD2 agrees at 15 bases. With 10 bases clipped from V and 5 bases from J, the junction kept 6 bases outside the gene matches. Germline V gene lookup returns CDR1 ENHRY and CDR2 SYGVKD. This CDR3 is built from 15 residues. CDR3 amino acids: CATSRTSGGDNEQFF. CDR3 bases: TGTGCCACCTCGAGGACTAGCGGGGGGGACAATGAGCAGTTCTTC.

The chain links TRBV7-8 to TRBJ2-4; perhaps TRBD1 as D (6 bases). The CDR3 sequence is 14 residues long. The germline CDR1 and CDR2 sequences are SGHVS and FQNEAQ. V lost 3 bases to trimming and J lost 4 bases, with 10 bases between them. CDR3 loop: CASSLRTEKNIQYF. In nucleotides, the CDR3 is TGTGCCAGCAGCTTGAGGACAGAAAAAAACATTCAGTACTTC.

This sequence joins TRBV30 and TRBJ1-5; no reliable D call. This CDR3 has 15 amino acids. Germline V lookup: CDR1 GTSNPN, CDR2 SVGIG (reference sequence). Between the trimmed V and J ends, which lost 3 bases and 5 bases, there was a span of 17 bases. CDR3 in amino acids: CAWSATTEIDQPQHF. The CDR3 coding sequence is TGTGCCTGGAGCGCAACCACAGAAATCGATCAGCCCCAGCATTTT.

The J gene is TRBJ2-1, the V gene TRBV27; D is possibly TRBD1 (6 bases). CDR1 is MNHEY, CDR2 SMNVEV, per germline (reference sequence). CDR3 length equals 13 residues. The V and J ends lost 8 bases and 4 bases respectively, with 12 bases between them. The CDR3 nucleotides are TGTGCCAGCCAGCGAGGGGGTTACAATGAGCAGTTCTTC. Protein sequence: CASQRGGYNEQFF.

The chain uses TRBV5-6 and TRBJ1-2; D may be TRBD1 (6 bases). The CDR3 extends over 13 amino acids. The V and J ends lost 4 bases and 4 bases respectively, with 11 bases between them. Germline assignment: CDR1 SGHDT and CDR2 YYEEEE. CDR3 residues: CASSPDRSYGYTF. Here the CDR3 DNA reads TGTGCCAGCAGCCCAGACAGGAGCTATGGCTACACCTTC.

The V gene is TRBV9, the J gene TRBJ2-3; 9 bases fit TRBD1. Germline V gene sequence: CDR1 SGDLS, CDR2 YYNGEE. The CDR3 loop spans 16 amino acids. The V segment lost 4 bases and the J segment 6 bases; nucleotides outside the gene matches: 12. The CDR3 DNA is TGTGCCAGCAGCCCCACCGGGACAGGGTCCCCCGATACGCAGTATTTT. Protein product: CASSPTGTGSPDTQYF. The entire variable domain, with the rest obtained from reference TRBV9 and TRBJ2-3, is as follows: DSGVTQTPKHLITATGQRVTLRCSPRSGDLSVYWYQQSLDQGLQFLIQYYNGEERAKGNILERFSAQQFPDLHSELNLSSLELGDSALYFCASSPTGTGSPDTQYFGPGTRLTVL.